These 20 T cell receptor beta chains came from one sample sequenced in a study of cytomegalovirus exposure and HLA in healthy donors. Researchers ran the PCR with 60 Vbeta and 13 Jbeta primers. Here immunoSEQ multiplex PCR was the method, and the copy in TCRdb shows in-frame clones only, minus some. Here the sample spans roughly 120,000 clones, about three quarters being singletons. The sample taken for sequencing was PBMCs. The receptor set was obtained from a man aged 55-75 years in good health and CMV-seropositive.

CDR3 nucleotides: TGCGCCAGCAGCTCCACCGCGGCCTCTGGAAACACCATATATTTT. Protein product: CASSSTAASGNTIYF. V is TRBV5-1 and J is TRBJ1-3; the D is unclear. Germline loops: CDR1 SGHRS, CDR2 YFSETQ. The CDR3 runs 15 residues. Trimming left V 3 bases short and J 0 bases short, with 10 bases between. The full variable domain, in which reference TRBV5-1 and TRBJ1-3 provide the parts outside the CDR3, is KAGVTQTPRYLIKTRGQQVTLSCSPISGHRSVSWYQQTPGQGLQFLFEYFSETQRNKGNFPGRFSGRQFSNSRSEMNVSTLELGDSALYLCASSSTAASGNTIYFGEGSWLTVV.

This clone was seen more than once but under ten times. This sequence joins TRBV27 and TRBJ1-1, with a weak D call TRBD1 (5 bases). There are 15 residues in the CDR3. Germline loops: CDR1 MNHEY, CDR2 SMNVEV (reference sequence). Trimming cost V 5 bases and J 0 bases, with 13 bases left between them. In nucleotides, the CDR3 is TGTGCCAGCAGTGGGTGGGGGGGGATGAACACTGAAGCTTTCTTT. Protein: CASSGWGGMNTEAFF.

The rearrangement joins TRBV11-2 to TRBJ2-7, with 9 bases fitting TRBD1. CDR1 and CDR2 from the germline V gene are SGHAT and FQNNGV. The CDR3 is 17 amino acids. Germline trimming cut 6 bases from V and 2 bases from J; bases unmatched to any gene: 14. Here the CDR3 DNA reads TGTGCCAGCAGAGTGTGGGGTGGGGGACAGGGCGCCTACGAGCAGTACTTC. Translated, it gives CASRVWGGGQGAYEQYF.

V is TRBV28 and J is TRBJ2-7; TRBD1 matches at 10 bases. The V and J ends lost 4 bases and 2 bases, in that order; junction bases with no gene match: 5. The CDR3 sequence is 15 residues long. Germline CDR1 reads MDHEN; CDR2 reads SYDVKM. CDR3 in DNA: TGTGCCAGCAGTTCCCACGGACAGGGGGCCTACGAGCAGTACTTC. Translated, it gives CASSSHGQGAYEQYF.

CDR3 DNA: TGCGCCAGCAGCCATAGCGGGAGGGCCAACGAGCAGTACTTC. It translates to CASSHSGRANEQYF. V gene TRBV4-1 combines with J gene TRBJ2-7; 11 bases fit TRBD2. The CDR3 length is 14 residues. J lost 5 bases, V lost 3 bases, and 3 bases had no gene match. Germline V lookup: CDR1 MGHRA, CDR2 YSYEKL.

The J gene is TRBJ1-1, the V gene TRBV19; D possibly corresponds to TRBD1 (6 bases). The ends were cut back, 3 bases at V and 8 bases at J, with 10 bases in the middle. The CDR3 has 12 residues. Germline V lookup: CDR1 LNHDA, CDR2 SQIVND (reference sequence). CDR3 nucleotides: TGTGCCAGTAGTATCCGGCAGGGGGAAGCTTTCTTT. This encodes CASSIRQGEAFF.

This clone was picked up a small number of times. The V gene is TRBV2, the J gene TRBJ2-1, with TRBD2 as a possible D gene (6 bases). The germline gives CDR1 SNHLY, CDR2 FYNNEI. Deletions cut 1 base from V and 4 bases from J, with 11 bases between. This CDR3 has 15 amino acids. CDR3 coding DNA: TGTGCCAGCAGTGAAGTAGGCGGGGATTACAATGAGCAGTTCTTC. Residues: CASSEVGGDYNEQFF.

The chain recombines TRBV2 with TRBJ1-6; D remains ambiguous. There are 16 residues in the CDR3. V was cut by 7 bases and J by 0 bases, with 13 bases left in between. The germline CDR1 and CDR2 sequences are SNHLY and FYNNEI. The CDR3 spells CASTLRRSSYNSPLHF. CDR3 DNA: TGTGCCAGCACACTTAGGAGGAGCTCCTATAATTCACCCCTCCACTTT.

The V and J genes are TRBV5-4 and TRBJ2-5; no definite D call. Germline values: CDR1 SGHNT, CDR2 YYREEE (reference sequence). This CDR3 spans 14 amino acids. V was shortened by 0 bases and J by 3 bases, with 9 bases between the two germline ends. The CDR3, as DNA: TGTGCCAGCAGCTTGGCCCAGGCCAAAGAGACCCAGTACTTC. Protein product: CASSLAQAKETQYF.

This clone has only one observation. The J gene is TRBJ2-7, the V gene TRBV5-1, with 8 bases aligning to TRBD1. The germline V gene encodes CDR1 SGHRS and CDR2 YFSETQ. The V gene end was trimmed by 4 bases and the J gene end by 4 bases; junction bases not matched to a gene: 4. The length of the CDR3 is 13 residues. CDR3 DNA sequence: TGCGCCAGCAGCCGGGACAGGCCTTACGAGCAGTACTTC. It encodes CASSRDRPYEQYF. The variable domain in full, completed from reference TRBV5-1 and TRBJ2-7, reads KAGVTQTPRYLIKTRGQQVTLSCSPISGHRSVSWYQQTPGQGLQFLFEYFSETQRNKGNFPGRFSGRQFSNSRSEMNVSTLELGDSALYLCASSRDRPYEQYFGPGTRLTVT.

The chain recombines TRBV11-3 with TRBJ2-7; 14 bases are shared with TRBD2. CDR3 length equals 15 residues. CDR1 SGHNT and CDR2 YENEEA come from the germline V gene. The J segment lost 8 bases and the V segment lost 1 base, leaving 4 bases of the junction unmatched. The CDR3 reads CASSLVGTSGSKQYF. The CDR3 coding sequence is TGTGCCAGCAGCTTAGTAGGGACTAGCGGGAGTAAGCAGTACTTC. Full variable domain (missing parts from reference TRBV11-3 and TRBJ2-7): EAGVVQSPRYKIIEKKQPVAFWCNPISGHNTLYWYLQNLGQGPELLIRYENEEAVDDSQLPKDRFSAERLKGVDSTLKIQPAELGDSAVYLCASSLVGTSGSKQYFGPGTRLTVT.

The gene calls are TRBV6-5 and TRBJ1-5, with D hard to call. V dropped 0 bases and J dropped 4 bases, with 10 bases sitting between them. The germline V gene has CDR1 MNHEY and CDR2 SVGAGI. This CDR3 region has 15 residues. The CDR3 reads CASSYSSEGNQPQHF. CDR3 DNA sequence: TGTGCCAGCAGTTACTCGAGCGAGGGTAATCAGCCCCAGCATTTT.

The chain joins TRBV28 to TRBJ1-1, with D perhaps matching TRBD1 (5 bases). V lost 6 bases and J 8 bases, leaving 10 bases between the germline ends. Germline values: CDR1 MDHEN, CDR2 SYDVKM. CDR3 length: 11 amino acids. The DNA of the CDR3 is TGTGCCAGCAGCTCTACAGGAGAAGCTTTCTTT. It specifies CASSSTGEAFF.

This clone has just a few counts. The rearrangement joins TRBV2 to TRBJ2-1; tentative D call: TRBD2 (5 bases). V shed 5 bases and J shed 3 bases, with 14 bases lying between them. The CDR3 is 15 residues long. Germline-derived CDR1 and CDR2 are SNHLY and FYNNEI. CDR3 region: CASSPTGRLYNEQFF. For the CDR3, the DNA is TGTGCCAGCAGTCCGACGGGGAGACTCTACAATGAGCAGTTCTTC.

The CDR3 DNA follows: TGTGCCAGCAGTGATCTCAGTATGAACACTGAAGCTTTCTTT. Its translation: CASSDLSMNTEAFF. The chain uses TRBV6-5 and TRBJ1-1; D is uncertain. Trimming left V 5 bases short and J 0 bases short, with 10 bases between. The CDR3 consists of 14 residues. Per germline, CDR1 MNHEY and CDR2 SVGAGI.

The chain carries TRBV7-6 and TRBJ1-5, with TRBD1 matching over 8 bases. The junction had 7 bases not matched to a gene; V was cut back by 6 bases and J by 0 bases. CDR1 is SGHVS and CDR2 is FNYEAQ in the germline V gene. The CDR3 runs to 16 residues. DNA of the CDR3: TGTGCCAGCAGTTCCGGACAGGGCCTTAGCAATCAGCCCCAGCATTTT. Protein sequence: CASSSGQGLSNQPQHF.

V and J are TRBV6-1 and TRBJ2-7; 11 positions match TRBD2. V shed 2 bases and J 3 bases; nucleotides not matched to a gene: 6. The CDR3 is made up of 16 amino acids. Looked up from germline, CDR1 is MNHNS and CDR2 is SASEGT. The CDR3 protein is CASSEWLAGGGYEQYF. CDR3 sequence (DNA): TGTGCCAGCAGTGAATGGTTAGCGGGAGGGGGCTACGAGCAGTACTTC.

The V call is TRBV9, the J call TRBJ2-7; a weak D match, TRBD2 (6 bases). The CDR3 has 14 residues. V lost 4 bases, J lost 1 base, and 12 bases lay in between. Germline V gives CDR1 SGDLS, CDR2 YYNGEE. CDR3 DNA sequence: TGTGCCAGCAGCCCCGGGACTGCATCCTACGAGCAGTACTTC. Protein sequence: CASSPGTASYEQYF.

This clone was seen a few times. V gene TRBV7-3 combines with J gene TRBJ1-1, with D unclear. This CDR3 spans 12 amino acids. Germline values: CDR1 SGHTA, CDR2 FQGTGA. The V end was cut by 3 bases, the J end by 8 bases, with 10 bases between. The CDR3 nucleotides read TGTGCCAGCAGCTTGACATACCAGGAAGCTTTCTTT. Protein: CASSLTYQEAFF.

The chain couples TRBV6-5 to TRBJ1-4; maybe TRBD1 (6 bases). V was trimmed by 5 bases and J by 8 bases, leaving 15 bases between them. Germline loops: CDR1 MNHEY, CDR2 SVGAGI. The CDR3 is made up of 14 amino acids. The CDR3 bases are TGTGCCAGCAGTCTGGAACAGGGCAGAGAAAAACTGTTTTTT. Encoded protein: CASSLEQGREKLFF.